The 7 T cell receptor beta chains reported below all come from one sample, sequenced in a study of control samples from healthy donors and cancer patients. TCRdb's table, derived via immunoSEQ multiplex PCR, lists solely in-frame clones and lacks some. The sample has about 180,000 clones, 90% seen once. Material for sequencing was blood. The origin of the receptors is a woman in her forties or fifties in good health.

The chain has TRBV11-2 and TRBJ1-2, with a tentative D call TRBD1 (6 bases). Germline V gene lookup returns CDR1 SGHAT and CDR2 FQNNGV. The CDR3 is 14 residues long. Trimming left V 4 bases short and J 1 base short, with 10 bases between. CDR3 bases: TGTGCCAGCAGCTCGGACAGCGTTAACTATGGCTACACCTTC. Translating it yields CASSSDSVNYGYTF.

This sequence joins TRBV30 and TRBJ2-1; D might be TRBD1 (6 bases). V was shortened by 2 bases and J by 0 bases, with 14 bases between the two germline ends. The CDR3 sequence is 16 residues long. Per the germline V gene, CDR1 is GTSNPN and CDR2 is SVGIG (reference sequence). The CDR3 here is CAWSLLTGSSYNEQFF. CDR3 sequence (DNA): TGTGCCTGGAGTCTTCTAACAGGGAGCTCCTACAATGAGCAGTTCTTC. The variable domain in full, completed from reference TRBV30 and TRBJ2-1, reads SQTIHQWPATLVQPVGSPLSLECTVEGTSNPNLYWYRQAAGRGLQLLFYSVGIGQISSEVPQNLSASRPQDRQFILSSKKLLLSDSGFYLCAWSLLTGSSYNEQFFGPGTRLTVL.

Here the CDR3 DNA reads TGTGCCAGCAGTTTTCTCCCTTATGGCTACACCTTC. Translating gives CASSFLPYGYTF. This chain connects TRBV27 to TRBJ1-2, with D uncertain. Trimming removed 3 bases at V and 5 bases at J, with 7 bases between. The germline V gene has CDR1 MNHEY and CDR2 SMNVEV (reference sequence). The CDR3 totals 12 residues.

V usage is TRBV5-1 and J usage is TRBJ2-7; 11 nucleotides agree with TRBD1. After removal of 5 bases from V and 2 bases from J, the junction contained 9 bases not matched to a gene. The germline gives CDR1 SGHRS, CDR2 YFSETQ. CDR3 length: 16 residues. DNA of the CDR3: TGCGCCAGCAGTCGCCCGTTGGACAGGGGGCCCTACGAGCAGTACTTC. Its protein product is CASSRPLDRGPYEQYF.

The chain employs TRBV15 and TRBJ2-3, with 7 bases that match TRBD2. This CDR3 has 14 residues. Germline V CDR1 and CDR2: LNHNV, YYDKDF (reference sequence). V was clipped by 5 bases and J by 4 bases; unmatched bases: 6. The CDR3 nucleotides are TGTGCCACCAGCGTACCGGGGAGGGCAGATACGCAGTATTTT. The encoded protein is CATSVPGRADTQYF.

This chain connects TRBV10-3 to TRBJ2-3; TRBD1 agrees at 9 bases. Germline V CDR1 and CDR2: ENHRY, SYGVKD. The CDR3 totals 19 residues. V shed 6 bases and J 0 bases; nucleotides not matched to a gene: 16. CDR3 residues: CAIRGPTGGKRGSTDTQYF. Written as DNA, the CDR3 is TGTGCCATCAGGGGGCCGACAGGGGGAAAACGTGGTAGCACAGATACGCAGTATTTT.

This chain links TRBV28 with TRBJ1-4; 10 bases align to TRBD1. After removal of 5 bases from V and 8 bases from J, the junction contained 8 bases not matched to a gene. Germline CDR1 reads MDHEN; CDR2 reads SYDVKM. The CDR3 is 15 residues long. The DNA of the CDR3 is TGTGCCAGCAGTCCATACTGGGACAGGGGCGAAAAACTGTTTTTT. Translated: CASSPYWDRGEKLFF.